The present T cell receptor beta chain was sequenced within a study of blood T cell repertoires in COVID-19. V shed 7 bases and J 3 bases; nucleotides not matched to a gene: 10. Germline V lookup: CDR1 MDHEN, CDR2 SYDVKM. The CDR3 length is 15 residues. TCRdb's copy holds only in-frame clones and misses some; the assay was immunoSEQ multiplex PCR. This table holds about 100,000 clones, roughly 92% found once. The source of this sequence is a man aged 70-80 years with acute or convalescent COVID-19. The specimen sequenced was peripheral blood. The V gene is TRBV28, the J gene TRBJ2-7, with TRBD2 identical over 9 bases. Written as DNA, the CDR3 is TGTGCCAGCACCCTCGTGGTAGCGGGAGTCTACGAGCAGTACTTC. This gives the protein CASTLVVAGVYEQYF. Full variable domain (rest looked up from reference TRBV28 and TRBJ2-7): DVKVTQSSRYLVKRTGEKVFLECVQDMDHENMFWYRQDPGLGLRLIYFSYDVKMKEKGDIPEGYSVSREKKERFSLILESASTNQTSMYLCASTLVVAGVYEQYFGPGTRLTVT.